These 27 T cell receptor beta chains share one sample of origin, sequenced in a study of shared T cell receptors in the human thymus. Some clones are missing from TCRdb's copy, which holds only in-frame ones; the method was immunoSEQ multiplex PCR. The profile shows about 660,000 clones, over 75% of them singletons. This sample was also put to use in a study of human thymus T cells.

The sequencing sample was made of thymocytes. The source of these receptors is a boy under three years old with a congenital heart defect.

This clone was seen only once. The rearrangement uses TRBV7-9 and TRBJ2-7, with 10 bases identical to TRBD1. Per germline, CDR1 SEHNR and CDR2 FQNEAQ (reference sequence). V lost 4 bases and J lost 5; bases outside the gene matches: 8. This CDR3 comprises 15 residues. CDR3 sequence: CASSSNRDRGDEQYF. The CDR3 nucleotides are TGTGCCAGCAGCTCAAACCGGGACAGGGGTGACGAGCAGTACTTC.

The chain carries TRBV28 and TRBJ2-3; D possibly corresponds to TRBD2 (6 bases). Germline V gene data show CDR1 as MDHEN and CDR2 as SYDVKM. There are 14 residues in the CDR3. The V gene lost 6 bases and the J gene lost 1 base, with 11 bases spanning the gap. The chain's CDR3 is CASRGPSGTDTQYF. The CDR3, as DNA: TGTGCCAGCAGAGGGCCTAGCGGCACAGATACGCAGTATTTT.

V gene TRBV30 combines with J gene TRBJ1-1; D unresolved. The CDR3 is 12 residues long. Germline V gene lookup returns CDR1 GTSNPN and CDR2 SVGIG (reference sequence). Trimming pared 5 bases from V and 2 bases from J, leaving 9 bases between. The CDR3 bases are TGTGCCTGGGATACACAAAACACTGAAGCTTTCTTT. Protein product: CAWDTQNTEAFF.

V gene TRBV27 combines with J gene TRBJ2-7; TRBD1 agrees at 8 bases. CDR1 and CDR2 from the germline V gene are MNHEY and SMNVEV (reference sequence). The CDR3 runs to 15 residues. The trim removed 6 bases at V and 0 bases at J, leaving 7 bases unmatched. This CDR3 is CASRTQGASSYEQYF. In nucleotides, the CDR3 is TGTGCCAGCAGAACCCAGGGGGCAAGCTCCTACGAGCAGTACTTC.

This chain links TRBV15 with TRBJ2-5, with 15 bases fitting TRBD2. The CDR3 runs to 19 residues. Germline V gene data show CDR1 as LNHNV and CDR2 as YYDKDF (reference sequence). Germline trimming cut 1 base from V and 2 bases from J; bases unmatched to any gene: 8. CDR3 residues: CATSRAGTSGRREQETQYF. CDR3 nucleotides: TGTGCCACCAGCAGAGCCGGGACTAGCGGGAGGCGAGAGCAAGAGACCCAGTACTTC. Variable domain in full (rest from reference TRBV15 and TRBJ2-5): DAMVIQNPRYQVTQFGKPVTLSCSQTLNHNVMYWYQQKSSQAPKLLFHYYDKDFNNEADTPDNFQSRRPNTSFCFLDIRSPGLGDTAMYLCATSRAGTSGRREQETQYFGPGTRLLVL.

This chain's CDR3 is CASSYRCRMDEQYF. CDR3 in DNA: TGTGCCAGCAGTTATAGGTGCAGGATGGACGAGCAGTACTTC. J is TRBJ2-7 and V is TRBV6-5; D uncertain. This CDR3 spans 14 amino acids. The germline V gene has CDR1 MNHEY and CDR2 SVGAGI. V lost 3 bases, J lost 5 bases, and 14 bases lay in between.

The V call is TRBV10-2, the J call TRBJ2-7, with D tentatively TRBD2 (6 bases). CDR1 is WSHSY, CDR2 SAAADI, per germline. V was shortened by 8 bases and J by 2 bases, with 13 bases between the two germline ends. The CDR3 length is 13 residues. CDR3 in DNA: TGCGCCAGCCTCGATCCGGGAGCCTACGAGCAGTACTTC. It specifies CASLDPGAYEQYF.

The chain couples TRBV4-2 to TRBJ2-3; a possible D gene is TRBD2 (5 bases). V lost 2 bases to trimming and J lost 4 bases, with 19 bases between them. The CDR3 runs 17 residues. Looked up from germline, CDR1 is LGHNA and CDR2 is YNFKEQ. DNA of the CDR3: TGTGCCAGCAGCCAACCTCCCAGACTAAAGAGGGCAGATACGCAGTATTTT. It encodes CASSQPPRLKRADTQYF.

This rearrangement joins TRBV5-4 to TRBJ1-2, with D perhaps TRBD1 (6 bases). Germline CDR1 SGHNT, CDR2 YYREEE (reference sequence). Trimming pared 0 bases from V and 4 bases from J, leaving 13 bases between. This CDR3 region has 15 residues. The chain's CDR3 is CASSLARGAVYGYTF. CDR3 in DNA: TGTGCCAGCAGCTTGGCCCGGGGGGCTGTCTATGGCTACACCTTC.

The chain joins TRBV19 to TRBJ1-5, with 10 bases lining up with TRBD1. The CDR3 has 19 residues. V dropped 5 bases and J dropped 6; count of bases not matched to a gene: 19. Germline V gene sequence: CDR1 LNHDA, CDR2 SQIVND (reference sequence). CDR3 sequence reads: CASSRCLGMDRGGGQPQHF. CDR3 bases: TGTGCCAGTAGTCGCTGCCTTGGCATGGACAGGGGGGGCGGTCAGCCCCAGCATTTT. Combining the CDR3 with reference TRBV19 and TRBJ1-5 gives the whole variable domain DGGITQSPKYLFRKEGQNVTLSCEQNLNHDAMYWYRQDPGQGLRLIYYSQIVNDFQKGDIAEGYSVSREKKESFPLTVTSAQKNPTAFYLCASSRCLGMDRGGGQPQHFGDGTRLSIL.

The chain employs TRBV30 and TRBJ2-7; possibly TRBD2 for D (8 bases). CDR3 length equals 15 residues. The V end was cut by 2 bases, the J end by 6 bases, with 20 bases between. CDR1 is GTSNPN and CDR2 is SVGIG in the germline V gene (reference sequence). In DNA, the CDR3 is TGTGCCTGGAGTCCGAGGGGGCGGGAGGAACGCGAGCAGTACTTC. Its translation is CAWSPRGREEREQYF.

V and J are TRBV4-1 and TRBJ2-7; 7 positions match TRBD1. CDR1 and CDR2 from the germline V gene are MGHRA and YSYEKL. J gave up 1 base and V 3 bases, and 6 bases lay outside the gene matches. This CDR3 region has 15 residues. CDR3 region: CASSQNDRESYEQYF. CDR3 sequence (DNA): TGCGCCAGCAGCCAGAACGACAGGGAGTCCTACGAGCAGTACTTC.

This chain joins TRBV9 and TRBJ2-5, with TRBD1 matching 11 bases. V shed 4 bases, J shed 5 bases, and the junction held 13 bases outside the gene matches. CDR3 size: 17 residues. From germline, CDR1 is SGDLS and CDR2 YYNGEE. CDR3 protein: CASSPRSGQGAGETQYF. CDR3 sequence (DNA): TGTGCCAGCAGCCCTAGGTCTGGACAGGGGGCGGGGGAGACCCAGTACTTC.

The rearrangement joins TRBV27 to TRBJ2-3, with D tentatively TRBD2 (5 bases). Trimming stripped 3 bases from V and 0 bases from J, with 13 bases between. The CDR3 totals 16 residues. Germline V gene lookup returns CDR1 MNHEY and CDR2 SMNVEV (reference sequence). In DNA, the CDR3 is TGTGCCAGCAGTTTGAGGGAGCTGTTTAGCACAGATACGCAGTATTTT. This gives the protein CASSLRELFSTDTQYF.

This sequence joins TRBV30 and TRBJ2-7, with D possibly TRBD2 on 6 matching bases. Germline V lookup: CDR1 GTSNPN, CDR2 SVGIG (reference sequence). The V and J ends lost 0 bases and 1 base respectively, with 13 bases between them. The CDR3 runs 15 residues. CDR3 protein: CAWSVRGFRSYEQYF. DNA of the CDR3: TGTGCCTGGAGTGTACGGGGGTTTAGATCCTACGAGCAGTACTTC.

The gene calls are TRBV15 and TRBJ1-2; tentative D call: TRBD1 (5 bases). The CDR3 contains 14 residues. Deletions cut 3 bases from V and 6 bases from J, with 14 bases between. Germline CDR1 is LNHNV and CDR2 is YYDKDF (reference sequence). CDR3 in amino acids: CATSRRRRGNGYTF. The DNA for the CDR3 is TGTGCCACCAGCAGGAGGAGGCGGGGGAATGGCTACACCTTC.

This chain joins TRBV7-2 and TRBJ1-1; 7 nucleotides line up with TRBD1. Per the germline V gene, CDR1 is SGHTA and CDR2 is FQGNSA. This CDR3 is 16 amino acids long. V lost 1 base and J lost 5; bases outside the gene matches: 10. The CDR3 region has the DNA TGTGCCAGCAGCTTAGGTACCAGGGGGGTAGGGACTGAAGCTTTCTTT. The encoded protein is CASSLGTRGVGTEAFF.

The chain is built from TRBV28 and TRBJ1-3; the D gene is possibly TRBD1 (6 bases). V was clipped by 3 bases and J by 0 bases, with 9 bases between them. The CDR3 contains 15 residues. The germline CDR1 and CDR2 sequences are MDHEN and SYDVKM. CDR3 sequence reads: CASSLGRGSGNTIYF. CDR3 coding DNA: TGTGCCAGCAGTTTGGGCAGGGGCTCTGGAAACACCATATATTTT.

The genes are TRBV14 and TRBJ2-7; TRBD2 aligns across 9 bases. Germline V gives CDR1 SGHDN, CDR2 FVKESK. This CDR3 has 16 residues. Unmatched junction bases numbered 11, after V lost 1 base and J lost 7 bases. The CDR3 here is CASSQAGRLAGREQYF. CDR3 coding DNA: TGTGCCAGCAGCCAAGCTGGCAGGCTAGCGGGACGGGAGCAGTACTTC.

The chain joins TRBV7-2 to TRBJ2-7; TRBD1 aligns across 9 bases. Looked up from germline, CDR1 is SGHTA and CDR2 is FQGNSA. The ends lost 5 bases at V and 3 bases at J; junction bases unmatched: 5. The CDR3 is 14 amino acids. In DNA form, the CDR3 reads TGTGCCAGCAGCCAAGCGGGACAGGGCTACGAGCAGTACTTC. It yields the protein CASSQAGQGYEQYF.

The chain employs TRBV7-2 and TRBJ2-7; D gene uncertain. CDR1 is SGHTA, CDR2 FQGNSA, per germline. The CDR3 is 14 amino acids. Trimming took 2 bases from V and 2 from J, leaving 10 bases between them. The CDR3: CASSLQRPTYEQYF. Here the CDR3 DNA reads TGTGCCAGCAGCTTACAGAGGCCGACCTACGAGCAGTACTTC.

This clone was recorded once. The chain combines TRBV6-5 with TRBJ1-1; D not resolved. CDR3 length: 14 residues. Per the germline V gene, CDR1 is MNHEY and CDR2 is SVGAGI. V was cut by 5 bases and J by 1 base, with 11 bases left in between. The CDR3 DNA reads TGTGCCAGCAGTAGCGGACGGAGGAACACTGAAGCTTTCTTT. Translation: CASSSGRRNTEAFF.

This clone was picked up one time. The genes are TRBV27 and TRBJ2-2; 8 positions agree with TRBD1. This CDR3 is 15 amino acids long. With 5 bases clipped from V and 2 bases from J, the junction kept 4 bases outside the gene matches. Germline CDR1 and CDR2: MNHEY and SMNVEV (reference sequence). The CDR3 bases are TGTGCCAGCAGTCCAGGGGGCGGAAACACCGGGGAGCTGTTTTTT. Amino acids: CASSPGGGNTGELFF.

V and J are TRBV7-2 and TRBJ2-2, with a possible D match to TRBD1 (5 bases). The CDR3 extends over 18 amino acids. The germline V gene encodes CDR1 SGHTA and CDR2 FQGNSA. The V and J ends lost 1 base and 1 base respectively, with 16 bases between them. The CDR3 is CASSLEGPDGQNTGELFF. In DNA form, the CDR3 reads TGTGCCAGCAGCTTAGAGGGGCCGGACGGACAGAACACCGGGGAGCTGTTTTTT.

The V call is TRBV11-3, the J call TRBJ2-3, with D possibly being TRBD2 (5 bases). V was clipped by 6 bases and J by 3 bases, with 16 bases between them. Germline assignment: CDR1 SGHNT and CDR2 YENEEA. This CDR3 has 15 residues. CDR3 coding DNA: TGTGCCAGCAGTAGGGAGAGAGGGAAGACAGATACGCAGTATTTT. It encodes CASSRERGKTDTQYF.

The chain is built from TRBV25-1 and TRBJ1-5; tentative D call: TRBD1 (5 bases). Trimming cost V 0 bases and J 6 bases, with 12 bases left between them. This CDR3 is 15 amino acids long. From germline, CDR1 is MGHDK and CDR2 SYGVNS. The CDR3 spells CASSEYWEGSQPQHF. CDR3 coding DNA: TGTGCCAGCAGTGAATACTGGGAGGGGAGTCAGCCCCAGCATTTT.

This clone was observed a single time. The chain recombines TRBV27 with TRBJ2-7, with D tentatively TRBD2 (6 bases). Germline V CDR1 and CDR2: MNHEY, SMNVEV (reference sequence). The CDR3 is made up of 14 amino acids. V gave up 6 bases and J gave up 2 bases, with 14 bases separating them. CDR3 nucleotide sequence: TGTGCCAGCAGCCGGCGGCGGGACCCCTACGAGCAGTACTTC. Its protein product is CASSRRRDPYEQYF.